These T cell receptor beta chains were read from a single sample in a study of immune characterization of retroperitoneal liposarcoma. In TCRdb, the PCR reads were re-called with MiXCR into one record per CDR3 protein. The sample holds about 1,500 distinct CDR3 sequences, 46% seen once. Sequenced input: tumor tissue. These TCRs come from a female donor with retroperitoneal liposarcoma. Each CDR3 is given with its conserved first and last residue. Fields, in order: D gene, J gene, V gene, clone size, CDR3 DNA, CDR3 protein. D genes are given only for firm matches. Clone size is shown for a subset of rows, as once, few, many or a class of expanded clone.

TRBD2 | TRBJ2-3 | TRBV27 | - | TGTGCCAGCAGTTCCAGGCTAGCGGGGGGCACAGATACGCAGTATTTT | CASSSRLAGGTDTQYF
- | TRBJ2-7 | TRBV11-2 | - | TGTGCCAGCAGCCCGGGGACCGTCATAGAGCAGTACTTC | CASSPGTVIEQYF
TRBD2 | TRBJ2-1 | TRBV6-1 | few | TGTGCCAGCAAATCACTAGCGGGAGGGCCGGGTGAGAAGTACTTC | CASKSLAGGPGEKYF
TRBD2 | TRBJ2-7 | TRBV6-1 | large | TGTGCCAGCAGTGACCCGGGGGGGGAGCAGTACTTC | CASSDPGGEQYF
TRBD1 | TRBJ2-7 | TRBV27 | - | TGTGCCAGCAGTTCCACATGGCCGGGACAGGATTTCTACGAGCAGTACTTC | CASSSTWPGQDFYEQYF
TRBD2 | TRBJ2-1 | TRBV4-1 | - | TGCGCCAGCAGCCCCCTGGGCGGGAGTAAATATGAGCAGTTCTTC | CASSPLGGSKYEQFF
TRBD2 | TRBJ2-7 | TRBV7-6 | - | TGTGCCAGCAGCCCAAGTGGCGGGAGTCTCTCCTACGAGCAGTACTTC | CASSPSGGSLSYEQYF
TRBD2 | TRBJ2-7 | TRBV6-1 | few | TGTGCCAGCAGCCTTTTAAGGACTAGCGGGAGCCACGAGCAGTACTTC | CASSLLRTSGSHEQYF
- | TRBJ2-7 | TRBV7-2 | - | TGTGCCAGCAATTCCCGGTGGGTTTCCTACAATGAGCAGTACTTC | CASNSRWVSYNEQYF
TRBD1 | TRBJ2-5 | TRBV6-1 | - | TGTGCCAGCACCCAACCCGAAGAGACAGGGAAAGAGACCCAGTACTTC | CASTQPEETGKETQYF
- | TRBJ2-6 | TRBV6-1 | few | TGTGCCACCCCCTATGCCTCTGGGGCCAACGTCCTGACTTTC | CATPYASGANVLTF
- | TRBJ2-1 | TRBV6-1 | large | TGTGCCAGCGGATCAGGGCCACACAATGAGCAGTTCTTC | CASGSGPHNEQFF
- | TRBJ2-5 | TRBV6-1 | - | TGTGCCAGCAGTGAAGCGGCAGCGGACATAGGGGTGAATGAGCAGTACTTC | CASSEAAADIGVNEQYF
- | TRBJ2-5 | TRBV7-2 | few | TGTGCCAGCAGCTTTCAGGTGGGAGAGACCCAGTACTTC | CASSFQVGETQYF
TRBD2 | TRBJ2-3 | TRBV7-2 | - | TGTGCCAGCAGCTTAGCGCCCCCTACTAGCGGGAGGTCTCGTACGCAGTATTTT | CASSLAPPTSGRSRTQYF
- | TRBJ2-1 | TRBV6-6 | few | TGTGCCAGCAGTTACCGCAGGGGCTACGAGCAGTTCTTC | CASSYRRGYEQFF
TRBD1 | TRBJ2-1 | TRBV6-5 | - | TGTGCCAGCAGCCTCGGACAGGCGAGGGATGAGCAGTTCTTC | CASSLGQARDEQFF
- | TRBJ2-1 | TRBV11-3 | medium-sized | TGTGCCAGCAGCTTAGATCTTGTGGCCGACCCGCAGGACGAGCAGTTCTTC | CASSLDLVADPQDEQFF
- | TRBJ2-7 | TRBV7-2 | few | TGTGCCAGCAGCCGTGATCAGGCGTACTACGAGCAGTACTTC | CASSRDQAYYEQYF
- | TRBJ2-5 | TRBV6-5 | - | TGTGCCAGCAGTGCCTGGGCGGGACTCCGGGAGACCCAGTACTTC | CASSAWAGLRETQYF
TRBD2 | TRBJ2-5 | TRBV7-2 | - | TGTGCCAGCAGCTTACGAACTAGCGGGATGGGTGAGACCCAGTACTTC | CASSLRTSGMGETQYF
- | TRBJ1-6 | TRBV27 | - | TGTGCCAGCAGGAAAATGGGACAAACAGATAATTCACCCCTCCACTTT | CASRKMGQTDNSPLHF
TRBD2 | TRBJ2-1 | TRBV7-2 | few | TGTGCCAGCAGCTTAGGTGGTAGCGGGTCTCAAGAGACCCAGTTCTTC | CASSLGGSGSQETQFF
- | TRBJ2-3 | TRBV11-1 | - | TGTGCCAGCAGCTTAGAAGGGCGTCCGGGCACAGATACGCAGTATTTT | CASSLEGRPGTDTQYF
TRBD2 | TRBJ2-7 | TRBV12-3/TRBV12-4 | few | TGTGCCAGCAGTCCCACGACTAGCGGGAGGTTATACGAGCAGTACTTC | CASSPTTSGRLYEQYF
TRBD1 | TRBJ2-1 | TRBV10-1 | - | TGCGCCAGCAGTGACCCCGGACAGGGGGGCAATGAGCAGTTCTTC | CASSDPGQGGNEQFF
- | TRBJ2-5 | TRBV12-3/TRBV12-4 | - | TGTGCCAGCAGTTTAGTCACTGGGCCAGGCCAAGAGACCCAGTACTTC | CASSLVTGPGQETQYF
- | TRBJ2-3 | TRBV6-6 | - | TGTGCCAGCAGTTACTCTACTCGGGAACCCACAGATACGCAGTATTTT | CASSYSTREPTDTQYF